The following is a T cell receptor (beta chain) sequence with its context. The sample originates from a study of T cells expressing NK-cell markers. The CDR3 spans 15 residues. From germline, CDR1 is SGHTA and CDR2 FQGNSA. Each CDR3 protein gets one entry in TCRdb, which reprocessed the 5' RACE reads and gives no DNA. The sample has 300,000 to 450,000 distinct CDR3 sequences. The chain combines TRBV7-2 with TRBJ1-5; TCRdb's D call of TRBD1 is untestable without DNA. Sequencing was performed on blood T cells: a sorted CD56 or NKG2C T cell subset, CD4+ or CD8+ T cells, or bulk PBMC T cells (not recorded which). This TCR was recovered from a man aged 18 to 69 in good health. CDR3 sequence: CASSQGQGRYQPQHF. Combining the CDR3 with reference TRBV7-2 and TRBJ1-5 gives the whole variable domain GAGVSQSPSNKVTEKGKDVELRCDPISGHTALYWYRQSLGQGLEFLIYFQGNSAPDKSGLPSDRFSAERTGGSVSTLTIQRTQQEDSAVYLCASSQGQGRYQPQHFGDGTRLSIL.